This paragraph covers one T cell receptor (beta chain) sequence. Its antigen has not been determined. Base-call qualities are not available, and no considerably larger clone is one nucleotide away. A patient counted as having stable Graves' hyperthyroidism if no progression to ophthalmopathy occurred over 18 months of follow-up. Hyperthyroidism patients were newly diagnosed, with disease duration under 2 months, and aged 18 to 65 years. Patients with uncontrolled infections, other autoimmune diseases, pregnancy or lactation were excluded. Diagnoses were established on the basis of clinical symptoms, serum thyroxine and TRAb, thyroid ultrasound, and orbital computed tomography. Total RNA was extracted with Trizol reagent, and quality was checked on an Agilent 2100 Bioanalyzer. The record originates from a study of T cells in Graves' hyperthyroidism and ophthalmopathy (dated by TCRdb to about 2019). Broadly, across the study: To identify distinguishing TCR V-J signatures, a discovery cohort of about a hundred patients was used, comprising approximately 40 with Graves' ophthalmopathy and some 60 with stable Graves' hyperthyroidism. An independent validation cohort of around 19 hyperthyroidism patients and some 15 patients who later progressed to ophthalmopathy tested prospective prediction of ophthalmopathy. The approximately 100 discovery patients were randomly divided into training and test sets at a 7:3 ratio. The study also compared thyroid tissue and blood T-cell repertoires from five or six Graves' hyperthyroidism patients. Following sampling, methimazole starting at 30 mg daily was given to hyperthyroidism patients, and high-dose intravenous methylprednisolone was given to ophthalmopathy patients. The paper describes TCR Vbeta CDR3 sequencing of 120 to 150 peripheral blood samples, made up of 43 ophthalmopathy patients, around 78 hyperthyroidism patients and 17 progressor patients.

The CDR1 and CDR2 encoded by the germline V gene are MNHEY and SVGEGT. The trim is 2 bases for V and 14 bases for J, with a gap of 19 bases between the germline ends. The cysteine opens and the phenylalanine closes a CDR3 of 14 amino acids. The kept DNA is CDR3 alone, 42 bases in frame from the first base. Study-level results and caveats: No statistical method was used to set the sample size in advance, and investigators knew the group allocation. Ophthalmopathy was separated from stable hyperthyroidism by a 13 V-J signature model, with over 85% sensitivity and about 81% specificity obtained in cross-validation and 80%/75% obtained in testing. During validation, the model predicted progression to ophthalmopathy a median of about 6.3 months ahead of onset, with 70.59% sensitivity and less than 85% specificity. Blood samples also contained most of the expanded thyroid clonotypes (frequency above 0.001), which suggests that blood repertoires may reflect thyroid immune responses.

Amplification of TCR beta CDR3 regions was carried out from RNA transcripts. For the first round of RT-PCR on the TCR CDR3, the HTBI primer set was used together with the Qiagen OneStep RT-PCR kit. Libraries were constructed in a second round of multiplex PCR, after which size selection and purification were performed. Paired-end sequencing of the libraries was performed with 100 bp reads on an Illumina HiSeq2000. On the study's bioinformatics: Raw data were processed with SOAPnuke, discarding reads with adapters, uncalled bases, mean Phred below 15, or no exact constant-primer or identifier match. COPE v1.2.5 was used to merge high-quality paired reads, and clonotypes were defined as unique nucleotide sequences. MiTCR v1.1 was used to align the clonotypes against IMGT TRBV, TRBD and TRBJ reference segments. Only V-J combinations with frequency above 0.0001, covering about 99% of repertoires, were analysed. A TCS score was defined as the ratio between F50 (clonal expansion) and ExV (chaos), using BLOSUM62-based TCRdist between CDR3 peptides within each V-J. Welch's t-statistics and random forest reduced just over 500 V-J features to roughly 13, which were used in a naive Bayes classifier (R e1071). The similarity between thyroid and blood repertoires was quantified using the Morisita-Horn index. Clones were called with MiXCR by TCRdb after fastp trimmed the public reads at Q25, and only in-frame beta chains were retained. Rows matching on CDR3 protein sequence are summarized as one entry with the most common DNA and genes. The V and J calls reflect TCRdb's pipeline rather than the authors' work. The sample table contains approximately 500,000 distinct CDR3 sequences; only one count was recorded for roughly 50% of them. The ten largest clones represent around 7.7% of the sample.

The clonotype was recovered from a woman under 30 with Graves' hyperthyroidism. The rearrangement joined TRBV6-2 or TRBV6-3 to TRBJ1-5, with the identity of the D gene unclear. Sequencing used peripheral blood or thyroid tissue (not recorded which). The sequence in DNA is TGTGCCAGCAGTTACCCCGGTAGCGGCGCCTACGAGCATTTT. This sequence encodes CASSYPGSGAYEHF.